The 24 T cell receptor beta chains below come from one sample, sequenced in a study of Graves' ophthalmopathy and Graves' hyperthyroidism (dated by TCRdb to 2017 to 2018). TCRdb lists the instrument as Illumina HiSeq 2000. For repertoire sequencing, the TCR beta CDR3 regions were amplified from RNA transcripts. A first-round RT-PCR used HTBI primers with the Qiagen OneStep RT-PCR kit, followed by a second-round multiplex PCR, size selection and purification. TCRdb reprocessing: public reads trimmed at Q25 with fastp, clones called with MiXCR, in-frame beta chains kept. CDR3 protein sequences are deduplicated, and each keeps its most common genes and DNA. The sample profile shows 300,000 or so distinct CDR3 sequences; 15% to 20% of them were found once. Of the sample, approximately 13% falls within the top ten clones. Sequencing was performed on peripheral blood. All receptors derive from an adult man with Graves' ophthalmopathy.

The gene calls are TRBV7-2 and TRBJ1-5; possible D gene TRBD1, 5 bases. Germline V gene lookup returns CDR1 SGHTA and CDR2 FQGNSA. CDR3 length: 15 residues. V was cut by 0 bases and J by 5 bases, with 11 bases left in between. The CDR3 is CASSLAGQEHQPQHF. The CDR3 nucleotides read TGTGCCAGCAGCTTAGCGGGGCAGGAGCATCAGCCCCAGCATTTT.

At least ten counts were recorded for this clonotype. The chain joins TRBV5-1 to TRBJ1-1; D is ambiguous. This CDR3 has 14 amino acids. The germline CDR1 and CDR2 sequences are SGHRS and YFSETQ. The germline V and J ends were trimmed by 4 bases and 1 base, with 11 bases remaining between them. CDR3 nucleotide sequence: TGCGCCAGCAGCGCCGAGACCTGGAACACTGAAGCTTTCTTT. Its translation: CASSAETWNTEAFF.

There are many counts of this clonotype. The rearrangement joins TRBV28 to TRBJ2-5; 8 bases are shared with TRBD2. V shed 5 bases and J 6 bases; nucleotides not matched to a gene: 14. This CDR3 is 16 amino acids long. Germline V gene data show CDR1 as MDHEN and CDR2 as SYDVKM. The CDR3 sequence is CASSTYRSGSSKTQYF. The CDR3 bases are TGTGCCAGCAGTACCTACCGAAGCGGGAGTTCGAAGACCCAGTACTTC.

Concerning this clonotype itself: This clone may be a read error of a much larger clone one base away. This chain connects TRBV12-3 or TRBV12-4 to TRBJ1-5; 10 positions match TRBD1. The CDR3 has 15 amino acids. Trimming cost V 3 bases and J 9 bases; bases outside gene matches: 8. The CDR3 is CASSFDRGLDRPQHF. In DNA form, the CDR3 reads TGTGCCAGCAGTTTTGACAGGGGGCTTGATCGGCCCCAGCATTTT.

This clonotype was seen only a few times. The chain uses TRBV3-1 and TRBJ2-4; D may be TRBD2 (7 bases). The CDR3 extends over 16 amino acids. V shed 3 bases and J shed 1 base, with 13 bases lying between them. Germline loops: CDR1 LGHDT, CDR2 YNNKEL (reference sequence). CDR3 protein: CASSQRGGPAKNIQYF. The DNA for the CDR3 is TGTGCCAGCAGCCAGAGGGGGGGGCCGGCCAAAAACATTCAGTACTTC.

CDR3 in amino acids: CATSTSPGLEQYF. DNA for the CDR3: TGTGCCACCAGCACCTCCCCGGGACTGGAGCAGTACTTC. The chain links TRBV15 to TRBJ2-7, with a possible D match to TRBD2 (6 bases). CDR3 length equals 13 residues. The ends were cut back, 4 bases at V and 7 bases at J, with 14 bases in the middle. Germline V CDR1 and CDR2: LNHNV, YYDKDF (reference sequence).

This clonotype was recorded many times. CDR3 sequence reads: CASSMRGGVPKETQYF. In nucleotides, the CDR3 is TGTGCCAGCAGTATGCGGGGGGGCGTTCCCAAAGAGACCCAGTACTTC. This rearrangement joins TRBV27 to TRBJ2-5; 9 positions match TRBD2. J lost 3 bases, V lost 5 bases, and 10 bases had no gene match. Germline-derived CDR1 and CDR2 are MNHEY and SMNVEV (reference sequence). CDR3 size: 16 residues.

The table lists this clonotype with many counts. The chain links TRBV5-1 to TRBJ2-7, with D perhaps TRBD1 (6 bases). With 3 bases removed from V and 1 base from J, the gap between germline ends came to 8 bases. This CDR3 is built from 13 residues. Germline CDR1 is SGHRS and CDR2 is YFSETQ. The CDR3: CASSYGQSYEQYF. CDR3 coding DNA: TGCGCCAGCAGCTACGGACAGTCCTACGAGCAGTACTTC.

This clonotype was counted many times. CDR3 residues: CASSFPPTLVNQPQHF. The CDR3, as DNA: TGTGCCAGCAGCTTCCCCCCGACTCTTGTCAATCAGCCCCAGCATTTT. This chain connects TRBV7-2 to TRBJ1-5; D is unclear. The CDR3 is 16 residues long. The germline V and J ends were trimmed by 3 bases and 3 bases, with 15 bases remaining between them. Germline lookup yields CDR1 SGHTA and CDR2 FQGNSA.

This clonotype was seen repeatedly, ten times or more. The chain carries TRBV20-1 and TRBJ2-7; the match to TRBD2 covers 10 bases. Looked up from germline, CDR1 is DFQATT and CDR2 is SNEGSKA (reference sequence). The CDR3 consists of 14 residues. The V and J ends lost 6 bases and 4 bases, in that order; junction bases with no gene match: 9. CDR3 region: CSAPPSGRGYEQYF. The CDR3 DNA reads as TGCAGTGCCCCCCCTAGCGGGAGAGGGTACGAGCAGTACTTC.

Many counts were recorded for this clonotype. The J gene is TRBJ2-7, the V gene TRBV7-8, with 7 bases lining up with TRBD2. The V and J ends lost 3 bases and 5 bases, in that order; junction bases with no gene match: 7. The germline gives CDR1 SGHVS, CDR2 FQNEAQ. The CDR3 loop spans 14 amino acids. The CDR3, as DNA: TGTGCCAGCAGCTTGGGAGGGATTCGCAACGAGCAGTACTTC. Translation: CASSLGGIRNEQYF. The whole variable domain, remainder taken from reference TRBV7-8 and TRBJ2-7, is GAGVSQSPRYKVAKRGQDVALRCDPISGHVSLFWYQQALGQGPEFLTYFQNEAQLDKSGLPSDRFFAERPEGSVSTLKIQRTQQEDSAVYLCASSLGGIRNEQYFGPGTRLTVT.

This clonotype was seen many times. The CDR3 sequence is CASSYPGTYGYTF. The CDR3 nucleotides read TGTGCCAGCAGTTACCCAGGAACCTATGGCTACACCTTC. The chain links TRBV6-5 to TRBJ1-2; D is ambiguous. Trimming cost V 2 bases and J 4 bases, with 8 bases left between them. CDR1 is MNHEY, CDR2 SVGAGI, per germline. The CDR3 sequence is 13 residues long.

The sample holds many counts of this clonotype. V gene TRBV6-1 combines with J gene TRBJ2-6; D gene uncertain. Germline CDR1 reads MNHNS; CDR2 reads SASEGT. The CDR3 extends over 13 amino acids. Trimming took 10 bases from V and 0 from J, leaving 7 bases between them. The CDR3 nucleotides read TGTGCCATCGTCAACTCTGGGGCCAACGTCCTGACTTTC. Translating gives CAIVNSGANVLTF.

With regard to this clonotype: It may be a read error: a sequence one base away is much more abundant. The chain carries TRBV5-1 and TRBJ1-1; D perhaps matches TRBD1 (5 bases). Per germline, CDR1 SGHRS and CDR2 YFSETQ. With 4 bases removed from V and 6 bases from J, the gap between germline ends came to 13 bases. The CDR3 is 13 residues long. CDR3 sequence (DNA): TGCGCCAGCAGCCCGGACATGGACTCTGAAGCTTTCTTT. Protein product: CASSPDMDSEAFF. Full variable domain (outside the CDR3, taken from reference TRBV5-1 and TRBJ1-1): KAGVTQTPRYLIKTRGQQVTLSCSPISGHRSVSWYQQTPGQGLQFLFEYFSETQRNKGNFPGRFSGRQFSNSRSEMNVSTLELGDSALYLCASSPDMDSEAFFGQGTRLTVV.

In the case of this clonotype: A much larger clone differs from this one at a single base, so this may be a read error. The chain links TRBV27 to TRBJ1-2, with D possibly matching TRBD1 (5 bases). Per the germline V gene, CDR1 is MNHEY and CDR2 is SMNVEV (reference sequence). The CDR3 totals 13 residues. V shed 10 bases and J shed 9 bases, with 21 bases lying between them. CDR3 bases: TGTGCCACCACGACGTTCCGGGGGTATCGCTACACCTTC. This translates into CATTTFRGYRYTF.

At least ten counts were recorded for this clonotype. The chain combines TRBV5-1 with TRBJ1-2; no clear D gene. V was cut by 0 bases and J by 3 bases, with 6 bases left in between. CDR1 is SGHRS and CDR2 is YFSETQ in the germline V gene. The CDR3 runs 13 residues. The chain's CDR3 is CASSLGGDYGYTF. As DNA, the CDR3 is TGCGCCAGCAGCTTGGGTGGGGACTATGGCTACACCTTC.

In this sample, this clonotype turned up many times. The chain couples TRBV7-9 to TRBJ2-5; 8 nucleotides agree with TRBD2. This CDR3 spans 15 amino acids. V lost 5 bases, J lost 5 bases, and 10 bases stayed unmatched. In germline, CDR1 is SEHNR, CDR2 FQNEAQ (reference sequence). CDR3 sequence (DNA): TGTGCCAGCAGCCCCCCGCGGGGGGATAAGGAGACCCAGTACTTC. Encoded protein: CASSPPRGDKETQYF.

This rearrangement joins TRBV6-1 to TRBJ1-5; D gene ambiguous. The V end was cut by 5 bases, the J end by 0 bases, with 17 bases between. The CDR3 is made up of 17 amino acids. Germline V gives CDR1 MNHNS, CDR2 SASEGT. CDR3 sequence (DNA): TGTGCCAGCAGTACGACCGCCGGAACCTATAGCAATCAGCCCCAGCATTTT. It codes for CASSTTAGTYSNQPQHF.

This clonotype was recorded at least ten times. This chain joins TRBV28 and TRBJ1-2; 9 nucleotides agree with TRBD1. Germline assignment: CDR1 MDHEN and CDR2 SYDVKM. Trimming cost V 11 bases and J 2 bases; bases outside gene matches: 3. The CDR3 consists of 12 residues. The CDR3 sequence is CAGGQGNYGYTF. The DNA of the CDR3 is TGTGCCGGGGGACAGGGCAACTATGGCTACACCTTC.

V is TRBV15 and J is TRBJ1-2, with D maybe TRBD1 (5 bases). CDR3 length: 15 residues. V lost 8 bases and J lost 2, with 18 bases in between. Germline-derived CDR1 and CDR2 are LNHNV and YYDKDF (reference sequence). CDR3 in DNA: TGTGCCACCCGACGACCGGGACCGATGAACTATGGCTACACCTTC. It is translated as CATRRPGPMNYGYTF.

CDR3 in amino acids: CASSLAGQVFGEQYF. DNA for the CDR3: TGTGCCAGCAGCTTAGCAGGACAAGTTTTCGGCGAGCAGTACTTC. The V call is TRBV7-8, the J call TRBJ2-7; weak D call: TRBD1 (5 bases). CDR3 size: 15 residues. V was clipped by 0 bases and J by 6 bases, with 15 bases between them. Per the germline V gene, CDR1 is SGHVS and CDR2 is FQNEAQ. The full variable domain, its missing parts supplied by reference TRBV7-8 and TRBJ2-7, is GAGVSQSPRYKVAKRGQDVALRCDPISGHVSLFWYQQALGQGPEFLTYFQNEAQLDKSGLPSDRFFAERPEGSVSTLKIQRTQQEDSAVYLCASSLAGQVFGEQYFGPGTRLTVT.

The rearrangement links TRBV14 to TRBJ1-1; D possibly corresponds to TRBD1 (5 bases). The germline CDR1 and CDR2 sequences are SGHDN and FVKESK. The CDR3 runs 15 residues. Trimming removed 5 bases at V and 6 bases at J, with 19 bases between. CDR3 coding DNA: TGTGCCAGCAGCTTAAAAGGTGGGGGGGGGGCTGAAGCTTTCTTT. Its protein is CASSLKGGGGAEAFF.

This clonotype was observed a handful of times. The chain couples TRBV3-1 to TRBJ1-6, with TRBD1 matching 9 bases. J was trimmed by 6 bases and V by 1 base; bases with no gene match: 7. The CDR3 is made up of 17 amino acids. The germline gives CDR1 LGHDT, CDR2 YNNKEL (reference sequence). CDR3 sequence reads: CASSQVPGTGFNSPLHF. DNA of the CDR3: TGTGCCAGCAGCCAAGTTCCCGGGACAGGGTTTAATTCACCCCTCCACTTT.

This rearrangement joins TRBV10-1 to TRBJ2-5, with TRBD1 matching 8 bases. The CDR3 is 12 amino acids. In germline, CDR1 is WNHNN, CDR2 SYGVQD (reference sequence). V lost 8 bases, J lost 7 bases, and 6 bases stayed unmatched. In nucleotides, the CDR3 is TGCGCCAGCTCCGACAGGGGAGGGACCCAGTACTTC. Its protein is CASSDRGGTQYF.